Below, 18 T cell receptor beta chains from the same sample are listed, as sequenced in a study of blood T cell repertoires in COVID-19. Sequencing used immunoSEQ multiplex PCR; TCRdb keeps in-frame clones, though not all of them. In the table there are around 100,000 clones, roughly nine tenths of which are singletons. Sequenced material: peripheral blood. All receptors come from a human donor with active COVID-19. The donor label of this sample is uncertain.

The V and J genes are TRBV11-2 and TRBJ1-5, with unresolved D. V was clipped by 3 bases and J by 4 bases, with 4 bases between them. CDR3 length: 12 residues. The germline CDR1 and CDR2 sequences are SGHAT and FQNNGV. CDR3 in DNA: TGTGCCAGCAGCTTTGAGAATCAGCCCCAGCATTTT. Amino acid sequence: CASSFENQPQHF.

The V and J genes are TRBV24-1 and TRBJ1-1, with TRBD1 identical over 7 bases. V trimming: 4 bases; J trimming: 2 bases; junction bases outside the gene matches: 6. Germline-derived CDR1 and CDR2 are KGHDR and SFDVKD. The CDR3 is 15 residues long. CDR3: CATSDSGTDNTEAFF. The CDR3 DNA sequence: TGTGCCACCAGTGACTCCGGGACAGATAACACTGAAGCTTTCTTT.

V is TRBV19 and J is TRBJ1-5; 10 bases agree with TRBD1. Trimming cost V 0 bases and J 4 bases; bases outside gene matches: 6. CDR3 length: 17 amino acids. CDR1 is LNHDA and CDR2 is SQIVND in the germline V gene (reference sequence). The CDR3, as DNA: TGTGCCAGTAGTATAGACCGAGACAGGGGGCGAAATCAGCCCCAGCATTTT. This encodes CASSIDRDRGRNQPQHF. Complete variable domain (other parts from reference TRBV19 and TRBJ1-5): DGGITQSPKYLFRKEGQNVTLSCEQNLNHDAMYWYRQDPGQGLRLIYYSQIVNDFQKGDIAEGYSVSREKKESFPLTVTSAQKNPTAFYLCASSIDRDRGRNQPQHFGDGTRLSIL.

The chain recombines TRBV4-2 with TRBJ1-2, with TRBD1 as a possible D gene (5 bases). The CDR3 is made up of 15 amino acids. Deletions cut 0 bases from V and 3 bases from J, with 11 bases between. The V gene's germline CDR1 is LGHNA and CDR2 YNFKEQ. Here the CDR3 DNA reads TGTGCCAGCAGCCAAGACAGGGCAGCTTACTATGGCTACACCTTC. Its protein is CASSQDRAAYYGYTF.

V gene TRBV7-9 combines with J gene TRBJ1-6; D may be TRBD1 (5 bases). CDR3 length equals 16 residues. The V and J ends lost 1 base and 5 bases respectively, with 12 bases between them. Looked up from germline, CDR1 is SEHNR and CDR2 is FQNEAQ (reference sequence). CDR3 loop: CASSLGMTANNSPLHF. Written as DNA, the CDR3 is TGTGCCAGCAGCTTAGGGATGACAGCCAATAATTCACCCCTCCACTTT. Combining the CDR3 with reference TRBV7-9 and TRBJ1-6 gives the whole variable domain DTGVSQNPRHKITKRGQNVTFRCDPISEHNRLYWYRQTLGQGPEFLTYFQNEAQLEKSRLLSDRFSAERPKGSFSTLEIQRTEQGDSAMYLCASSLGMTANNSPLHFGNGTRLTVT.

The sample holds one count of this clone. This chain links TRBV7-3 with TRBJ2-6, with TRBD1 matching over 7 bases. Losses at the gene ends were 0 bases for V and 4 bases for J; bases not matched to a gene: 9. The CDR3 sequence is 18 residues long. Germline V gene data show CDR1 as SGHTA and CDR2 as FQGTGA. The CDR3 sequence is CASSLTATGRSGANVLTF. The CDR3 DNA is TGTGCCAGCAGCTTAACCGCGACAGGGCGGTCGGGGGCCAACGTCCTGACTTTC.

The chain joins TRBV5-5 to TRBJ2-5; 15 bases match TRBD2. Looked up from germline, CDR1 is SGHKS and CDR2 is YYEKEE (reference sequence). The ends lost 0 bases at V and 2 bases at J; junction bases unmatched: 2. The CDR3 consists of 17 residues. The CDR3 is CASSLGTSGGDQETQYF. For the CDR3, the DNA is TGTGCCAGCAGCTTGGGGACTAGCGGGGGGGATCAAGAGACCCAGTACTTC.

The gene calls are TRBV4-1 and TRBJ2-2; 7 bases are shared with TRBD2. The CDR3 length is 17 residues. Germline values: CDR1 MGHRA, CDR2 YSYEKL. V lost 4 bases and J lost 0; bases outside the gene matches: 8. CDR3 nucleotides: TGCGCCAGCAGCCCCGCGGGCGGGGGTTCGAACACCGGGGAGCTGTTTTTT. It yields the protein CASSPAGGGSNTGELFF.

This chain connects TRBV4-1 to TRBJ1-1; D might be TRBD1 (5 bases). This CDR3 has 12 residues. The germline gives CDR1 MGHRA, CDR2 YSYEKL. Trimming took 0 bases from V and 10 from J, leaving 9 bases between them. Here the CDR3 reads CASSQETGSAFF. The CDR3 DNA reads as TGCGCCAGCAGCCAAGAAACAGGTTCAGCTTTCTTT.

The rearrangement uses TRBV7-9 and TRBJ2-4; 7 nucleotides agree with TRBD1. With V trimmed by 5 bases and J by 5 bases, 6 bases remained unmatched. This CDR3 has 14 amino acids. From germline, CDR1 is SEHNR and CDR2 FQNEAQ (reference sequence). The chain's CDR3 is CASSPRQGQNIQYF. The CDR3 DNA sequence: TGTGCCAGCAGCCCCCGACAGGGCCAAAACATTCAGTACTTC.

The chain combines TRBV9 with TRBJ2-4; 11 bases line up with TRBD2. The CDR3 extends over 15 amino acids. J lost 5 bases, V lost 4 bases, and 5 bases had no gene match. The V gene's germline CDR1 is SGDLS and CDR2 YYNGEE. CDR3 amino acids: CASSPGTSGENIQYF. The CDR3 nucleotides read TGTGCCAGCAGCCCCGGGACTAGCGGCGAAAACATTCAGTACTTC. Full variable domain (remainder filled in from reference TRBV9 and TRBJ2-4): DSGVTQTPKHLITATGQRVTLRCSPRSGDLSVYWYQQSLDQGLQFLIQYYNGEERAKGNILERFSAQQFPDLHSELNLSSLELGDSALYFCASSPGTSGENIQYFGAGTRLSVL.

CDR3 nucleotides: TGTGCCAGCAGCCACGCAGGGGGGGAGACCCAGTACTTC. This sequence encodes CASSHAGGETQYF. The J gene is TRBJ2-5, the V gene TRBV13, with D possibly matching TRBD1 (7 bases). From germline, CDR1 is PRHDT and CDR2 FYEKMQ (reference sequence). The CDR3 consists of 13 residues. The V and J ends lost 5 bases and 5 bases respectively, with 12 bases between them.

The CDR3 DNA reads TGTGCCAGCAGTGTGGGGCGACAGGGGAGCGAGCAGTACTTC. Translation gives CASSVGRQGSEQYF. V is TRBV2 and J is TRBJ2-7; 8 bases are shared with TRBD1. In germline, CDR1 is SNHLY, CDR2 FYNNEI. The V and J ends lost 4 bases and 6 bases, in that order; junction bases with no gene match: 8. The CDR3 is 14 residues long. The full variable domain, completed using reference TRBV2 and TRBJ2-7, is EPEVTQTPSHQVTQMGQEVILRCVPISNHLYFYWYRQILGQKVEFLVSFYNNEISEKSEIFDDQFSVERPDGSNFTLKIRSTKLEDSAMYFCASSVGRQGSEQYFGPGTRLTVT.

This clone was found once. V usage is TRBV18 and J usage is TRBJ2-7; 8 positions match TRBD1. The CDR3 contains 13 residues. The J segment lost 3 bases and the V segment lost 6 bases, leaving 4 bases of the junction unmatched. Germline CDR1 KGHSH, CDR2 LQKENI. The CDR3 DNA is TGTGCCAGCTCGACGACAGGGGACTACGAGCAGTACTTC. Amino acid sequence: CASSTTGDYEQYF.

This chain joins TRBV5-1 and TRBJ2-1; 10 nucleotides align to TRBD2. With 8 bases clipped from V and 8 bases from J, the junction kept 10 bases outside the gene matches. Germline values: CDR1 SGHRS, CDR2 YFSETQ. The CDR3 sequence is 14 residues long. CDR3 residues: CASRSGGASDEQFF. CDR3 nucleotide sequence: TGCGCCAGTCGAAGCGGGGGGGCCTCGGATGAGCAGTTCTTC. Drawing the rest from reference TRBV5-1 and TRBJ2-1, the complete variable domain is KAGVTQTPRYLIKTRGQQVTLSCSPISGHRSVSWYQQTPGQGLQFLFEYFSETQRNKGNFPGRFSGRQFSNSRSEMNVSTLELGDSALYLCASRSGGASDEQFFGPGTRLTVL.

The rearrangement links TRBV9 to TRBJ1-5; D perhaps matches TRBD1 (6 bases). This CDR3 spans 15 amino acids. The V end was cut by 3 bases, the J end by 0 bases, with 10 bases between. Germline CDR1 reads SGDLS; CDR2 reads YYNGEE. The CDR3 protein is CASSAGGGSNQPQHF. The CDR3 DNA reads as TGTGCCAGCAGCGCGGGAGGGGGTAGCAATCAGCCCCAGCATTTT.

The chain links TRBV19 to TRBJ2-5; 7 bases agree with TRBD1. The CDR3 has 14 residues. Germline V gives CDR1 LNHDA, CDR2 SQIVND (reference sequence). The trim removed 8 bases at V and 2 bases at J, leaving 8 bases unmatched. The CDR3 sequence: CASSKGTEQETQYF. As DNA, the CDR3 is TGTGCCAGTTCAAAAGGGACAGAGCAAGAGACCCAGTACTTC.

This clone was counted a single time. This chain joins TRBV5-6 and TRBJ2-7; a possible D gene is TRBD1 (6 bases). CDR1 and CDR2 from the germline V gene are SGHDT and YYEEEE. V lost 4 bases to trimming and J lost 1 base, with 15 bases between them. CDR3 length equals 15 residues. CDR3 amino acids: CASSRQATLSYEQYF. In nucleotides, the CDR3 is TGTGCCAGCAGCCGACAGGCGACACTATCCTACGAGCAGTACTTC.